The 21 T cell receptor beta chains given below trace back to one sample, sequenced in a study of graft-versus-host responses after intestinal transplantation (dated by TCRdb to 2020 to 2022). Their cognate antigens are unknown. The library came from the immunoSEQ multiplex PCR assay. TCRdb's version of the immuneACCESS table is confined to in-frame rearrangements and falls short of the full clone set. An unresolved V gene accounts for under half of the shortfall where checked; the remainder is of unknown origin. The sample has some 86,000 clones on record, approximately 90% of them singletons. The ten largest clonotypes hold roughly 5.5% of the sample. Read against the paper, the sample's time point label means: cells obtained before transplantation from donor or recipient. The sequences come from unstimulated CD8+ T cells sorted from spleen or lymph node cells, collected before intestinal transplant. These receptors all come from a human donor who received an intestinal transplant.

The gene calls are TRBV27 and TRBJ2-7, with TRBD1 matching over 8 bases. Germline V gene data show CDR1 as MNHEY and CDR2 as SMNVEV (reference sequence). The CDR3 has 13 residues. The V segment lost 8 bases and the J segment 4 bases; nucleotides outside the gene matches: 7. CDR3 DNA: TGTGCCAGCCAAGGGACAGGCGCGTACGAGCAGTACTTC. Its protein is CASQGTGAYEQYF.

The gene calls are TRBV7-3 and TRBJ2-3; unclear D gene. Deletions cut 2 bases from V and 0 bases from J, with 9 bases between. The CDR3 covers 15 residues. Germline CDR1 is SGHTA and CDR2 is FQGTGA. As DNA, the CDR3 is TGTGCCAGCAGCTTAGGGCTAACTAGCACAGATACGCAGTATTTT. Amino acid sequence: CASSLGLTSTDTQYF.

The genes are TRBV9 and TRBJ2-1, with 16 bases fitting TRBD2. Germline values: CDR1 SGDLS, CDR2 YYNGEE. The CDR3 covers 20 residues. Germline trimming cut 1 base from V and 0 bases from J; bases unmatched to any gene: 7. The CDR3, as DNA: TGTGCCAGCAGCGTACCGACCGGGACTAGCGGGGGGGCCTCCTACAATGAGCAGTTCTTC. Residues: CASSVPTGTSGGASYNEQFF. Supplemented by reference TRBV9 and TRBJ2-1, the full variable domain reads DSGVTQTPKHLITATGQRVTLRCSPRSGDLSVYWYQQSLDQGLQFLIQYYNGEERAKGNILERFSAQQFPDLHSELNLSSLELGDSALYFCASSVPTGTSGGASYNEQFFGPGTRLTVL.

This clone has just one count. The CDR3 DNA reads TGTGCCAGCAGTGAAACACGAAAGGGTATGTTTTTCGACGAGCAGTACTTC. Amino acid sequence: CASSETRKGMFFDEQYF. The chain uses TRBV6-1 and TRBJ2-7; no firm D call. Germline lookup yields CDR1 MNHNS and CDR2 SASEGT. CDR3 length equals 17 residues. The V gene lost 2 bases and the J gene lost 5 bases, with 22 bases spanning the gap.

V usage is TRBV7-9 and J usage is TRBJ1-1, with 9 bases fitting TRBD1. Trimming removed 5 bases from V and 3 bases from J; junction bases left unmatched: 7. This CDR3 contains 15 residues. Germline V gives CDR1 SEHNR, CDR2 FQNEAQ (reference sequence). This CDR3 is CASSGTGGGYTEAFF. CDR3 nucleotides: TGTGCCAGCAGCGGAACAGGGGGCGGATACACTGAAGCTTTCTTT.

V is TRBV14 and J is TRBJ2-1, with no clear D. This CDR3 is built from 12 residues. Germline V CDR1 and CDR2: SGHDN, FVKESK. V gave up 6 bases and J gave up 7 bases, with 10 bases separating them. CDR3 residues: CASSPVGNEQFF. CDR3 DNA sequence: TGTGCCAGCAGTCCCGTCGGGAATGAGCAGTTCTTC. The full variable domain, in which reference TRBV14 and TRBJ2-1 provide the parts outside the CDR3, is EAGVTQFPSHSVIEKGQTVTLRCDPISGHDNLYWYRRVMGKEIKFLLHFVKESKQDESGMPNNRFLAERTGGTYSTLKVQPAELEDSGVYFCASSPVGNEQFFGPGTRLTVL.

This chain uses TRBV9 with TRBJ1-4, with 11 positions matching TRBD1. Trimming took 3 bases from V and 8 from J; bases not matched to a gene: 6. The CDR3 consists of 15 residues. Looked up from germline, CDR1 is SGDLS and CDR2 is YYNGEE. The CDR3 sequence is CASSATGTGGEKLFF. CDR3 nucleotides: TGTGCCAGCAGCGCTACCGGGACAGGGGGAGAAAAACTGTTTTTT. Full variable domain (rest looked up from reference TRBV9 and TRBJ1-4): DSGVTQTPKHLITATGQRVTLRCSPRSGDLSVYWYQQSLDQGLQFLIQYYNGEERAKGNILERFSAQQFPDLHSELNLSSLELGDSALYFCASSATGTGGEKLFFGSGTQLSVL.

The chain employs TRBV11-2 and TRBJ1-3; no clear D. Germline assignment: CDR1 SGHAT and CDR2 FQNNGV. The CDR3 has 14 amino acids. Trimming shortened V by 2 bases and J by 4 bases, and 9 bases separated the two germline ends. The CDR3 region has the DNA TGTGCCAGCAGCTTATGGATTGGGGGAAACACCATATATTTT. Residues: CASSLWIGGNTIYF.

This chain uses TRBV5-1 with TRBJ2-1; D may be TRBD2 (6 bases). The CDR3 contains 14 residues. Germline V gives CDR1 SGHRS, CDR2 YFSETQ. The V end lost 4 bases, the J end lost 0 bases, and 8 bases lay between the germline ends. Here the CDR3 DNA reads TGCGCCAGCAGCGGGACTCCCTCCTACAATGAGCAGTTCTTC. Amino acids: CASSGTPSYNEQFF.

CDR3 coding DNA: TGTGCCAGCAGCCAGGCGGCGGGTCAGCCCCAGCATTTT. It codes for CASSQAAGQPQHF. The V and J genes are TRBV14 and TRBJ1-5; D unresolved. Trimming pared 3 bases from V and 6 bases from J, leaving 9 bases between. This CDR3 is 13 amino acids long. CDR1 is SGHDN, CDR2 FVKESK, per germline.

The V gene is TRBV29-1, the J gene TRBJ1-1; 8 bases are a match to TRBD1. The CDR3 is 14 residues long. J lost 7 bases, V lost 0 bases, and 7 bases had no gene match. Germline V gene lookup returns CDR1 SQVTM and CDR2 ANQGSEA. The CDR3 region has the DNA TGCAGCGTTGAAGATAGTCAGGGGGCAAATGAAGCTTTCTTT. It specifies CSVEDSQGANEAFF.

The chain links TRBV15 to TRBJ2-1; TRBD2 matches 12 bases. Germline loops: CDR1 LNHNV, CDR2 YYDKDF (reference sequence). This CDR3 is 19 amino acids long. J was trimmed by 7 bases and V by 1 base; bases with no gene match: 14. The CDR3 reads CATSRASGLAGGPGNEQFF. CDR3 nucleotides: TGTGCCACCAGCAGAGCGTCGGGCCTAGCGGGAGGGCCGGGAAATGAGCAGTTCTTC. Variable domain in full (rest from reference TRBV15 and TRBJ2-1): DAMVIQNPRYQVTQFGKPVTLSCSQTLNHNVMYWYQQKSSQAPKLLFHYYDKDFNNEADTPDNFQSRRPNTSFCFLDIRSPGLGDTAMYLCATSRASGLAGGPGNEQFFGPGTRLTVL.

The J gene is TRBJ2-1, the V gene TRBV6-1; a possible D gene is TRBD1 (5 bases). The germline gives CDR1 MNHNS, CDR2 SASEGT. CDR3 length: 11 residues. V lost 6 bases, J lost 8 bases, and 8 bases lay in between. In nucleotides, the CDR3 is TGTGCCAGCAGGAGGACATATGAGCAGTTCTTC. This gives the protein CASRRTYEQFF.

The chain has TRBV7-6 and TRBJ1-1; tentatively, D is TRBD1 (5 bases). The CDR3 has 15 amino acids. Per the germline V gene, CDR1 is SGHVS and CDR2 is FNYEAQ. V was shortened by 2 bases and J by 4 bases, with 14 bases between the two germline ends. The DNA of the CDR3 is TGTGCCAGCAGCTTATCTGGGGAGGGGAGCACTGAAGCTTTCTTT. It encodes CASSLSGEGSTEAFF.

The CDR3 nucleotides read TGCAGCGTTGATTTGGATAACACTGAAGCTTTCTTT. Translated: CSVDLDNTEAFF. The chain carries TRBV29-1 and TRBJ1-1; D is unclear. Trimming took 3 bases from V and 2 from J, leaving 7 bases between them. CDR1 SQVTM and CDR2 ANQGSEA come from the germline V gene. This CDR3 has 12 amino acids.

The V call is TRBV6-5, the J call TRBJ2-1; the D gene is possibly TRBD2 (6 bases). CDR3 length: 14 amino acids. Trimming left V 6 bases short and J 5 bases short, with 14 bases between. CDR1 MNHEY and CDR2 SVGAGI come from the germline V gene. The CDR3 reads CASSPKIADNEQFF. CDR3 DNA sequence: TGTGCCAGCAGCCCGAAGATAGCGGACAATGAGCAGTTCTTC.

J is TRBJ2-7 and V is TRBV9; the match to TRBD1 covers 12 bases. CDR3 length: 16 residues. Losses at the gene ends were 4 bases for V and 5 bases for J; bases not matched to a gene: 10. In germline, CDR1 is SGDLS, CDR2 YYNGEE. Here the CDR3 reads CASSRGTGGAVDEQYF. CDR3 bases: TGTGCCAGCAGCAGAGGGACAGGGGGCGCAGTTGACGAGCAGTACTTC.

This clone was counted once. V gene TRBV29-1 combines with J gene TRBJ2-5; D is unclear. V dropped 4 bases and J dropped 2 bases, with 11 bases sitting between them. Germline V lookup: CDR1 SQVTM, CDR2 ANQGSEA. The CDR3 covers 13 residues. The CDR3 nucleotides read TGCAGCGTTGGTTCGGTAAATCAAGAGACCCAGTACTTC. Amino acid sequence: CSVGSVNQETQYF.

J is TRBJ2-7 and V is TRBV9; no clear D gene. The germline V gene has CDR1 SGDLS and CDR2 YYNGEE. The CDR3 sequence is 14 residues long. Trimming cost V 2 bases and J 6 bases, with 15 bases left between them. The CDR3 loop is CASSVGVTMGEQYF. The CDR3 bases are TGTGCCAGCAGCGTTGGGGTCACCATGGGCGAGCAGTACTTC. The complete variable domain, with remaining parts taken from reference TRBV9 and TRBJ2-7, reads DSGVTQTPKHLITATGQRVTLRCSPRSGDLSVYWYQQSLDQGLQFLIQYYNGEERAKGNILERFSAQQFPDLHSELNLSSLELGDSALYFCASSVGVTMGEQYFGPGTRLTVT.

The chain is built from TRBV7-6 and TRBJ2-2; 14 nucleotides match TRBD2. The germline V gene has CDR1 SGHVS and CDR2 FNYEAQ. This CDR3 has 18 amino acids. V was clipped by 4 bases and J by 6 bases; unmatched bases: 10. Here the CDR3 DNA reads TGTGCCAGCAGCTCCCTGGGACTAGCGGGAGATGCTGCCGGGGAGCTGTTTTTT. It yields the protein CASSSLGLAGDAAGELFF.

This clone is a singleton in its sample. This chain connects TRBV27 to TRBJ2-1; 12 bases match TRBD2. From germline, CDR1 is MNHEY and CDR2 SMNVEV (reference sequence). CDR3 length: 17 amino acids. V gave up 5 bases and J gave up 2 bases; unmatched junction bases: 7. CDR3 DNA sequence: TGTGCCAGCAGTGCCCTAGCGGGAGGGATCACCTACAATGAGCAGTTCTTC. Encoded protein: CASSALAGGITYNEQFF.